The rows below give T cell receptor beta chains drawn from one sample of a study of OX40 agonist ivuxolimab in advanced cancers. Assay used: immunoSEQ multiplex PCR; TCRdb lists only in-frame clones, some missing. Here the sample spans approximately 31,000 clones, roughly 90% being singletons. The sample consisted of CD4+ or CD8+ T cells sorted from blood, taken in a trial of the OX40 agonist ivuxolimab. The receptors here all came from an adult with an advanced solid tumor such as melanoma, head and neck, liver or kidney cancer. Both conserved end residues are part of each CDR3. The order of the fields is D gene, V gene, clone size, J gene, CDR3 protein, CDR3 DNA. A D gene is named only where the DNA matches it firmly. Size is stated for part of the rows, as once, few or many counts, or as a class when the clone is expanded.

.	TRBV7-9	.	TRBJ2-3	CASSRGTDTQYF	TGTGCCAGCTCAAGAGGCACAGATACGCAGTATTTT
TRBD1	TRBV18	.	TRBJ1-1	CASSRYGQGLLNTEAFF	TGTGCCAGCTCACGATACGGACAGGGGCTTCTGAACACTGAAGCTTTCTTT
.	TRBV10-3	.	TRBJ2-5	CAIGKEVAKETQYF	TGTGCCATCGGGAAGGAGGTGGCTAAAGAGACCCAGTACTTC
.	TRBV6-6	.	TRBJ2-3	CASSPSRGAIDTQYF	TGTGCCAGCAGCCCGAGCAGGGGGGCTATAGATACGCAGTATTTT
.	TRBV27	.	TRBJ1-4	CASSWAGANEKLFF	TGTGCCAGCAGTTGGGCAGGGGCTAATGAAAAACTGTTTTTT
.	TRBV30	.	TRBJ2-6	CAWSMASGANVLTF	TGTGCCTGGAGTATGGCCTCTGGGGCCAACGTCCTGACTTTC
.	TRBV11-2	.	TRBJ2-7	CASSPGQTYEQYF	TGTGCCAGCAGCCCAGGACAGACCTACGAGCAGTACTTC
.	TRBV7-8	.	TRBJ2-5	CASSLKVSGETQYF	TGTGCCAGCAGCTTAAAGGTATCCGGGGAGACCCAGTACTTC
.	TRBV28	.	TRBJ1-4	CASSLPQNHEKLFF	TGTGCCAGCAGCTTACCACAAAATCATGAAAAACTGTTTTTT
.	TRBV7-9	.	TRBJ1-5	CAVRDVNQPQHF	TGTGCCGTCCGGGACGTAAATCAGCCCCAGCATTTT
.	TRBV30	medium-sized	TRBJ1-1	CAWSEGPVNTEAFF	TGTGCCTGGAGTGAGGGGCCCGTGAACACTGAAGCTTTCTTT
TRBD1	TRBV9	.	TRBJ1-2	CASSLGQGANYGYTF	TGTGCCAGCAGCCTTGGACAGGGAGCTAACTATGGCTACACCTTC
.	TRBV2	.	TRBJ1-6	CASSELRGGANSPLHF	TGTGCCAGCAGTGAACTTCGGGGAGGGGCGAATTCACCCCTCCACTTT
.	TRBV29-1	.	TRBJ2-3	CSGEEGTQYF	TGCAGCGGGGAGGAGGGAACGCAGTATTTT
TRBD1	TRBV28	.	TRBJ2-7	CASSFPPPGQGVLPSSYEQYF	TGTGCCAGCAGTTTCCCCCCACCGGGACAGGGCGTACTCCCCAGCTCCTACGAGCAGTACTTC
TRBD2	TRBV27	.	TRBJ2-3	CASSGHTGGAGSDTQYF	TGTGCCAGCAGTGGACACACTGGGGGAGCGGGGTCAGATACGCAGTATTTT
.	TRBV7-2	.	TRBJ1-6	CASSLGNSPLHF	TGTGCCAGCAGCTTAGGCAATTCACCCCTCCACTTT
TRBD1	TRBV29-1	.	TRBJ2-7	CSATGTGKHEQYF	TGCAGCGCTACCGGGACAGGGAAGCACGAGCAGTACTTC
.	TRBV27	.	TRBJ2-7	CASAPGLSYEQYF	TGTGCCAGTGCCCCGGGTCTCTCCTACGAGCAGTACTTC
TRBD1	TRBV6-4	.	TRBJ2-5	CASSDSDRDRGRETQYF	TGTGCCAGCAGTGACTCGGACCGGGACAGGGGACGCGAGACCCAGTACTTC
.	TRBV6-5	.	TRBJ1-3	CASSYSGRVTGNTIYF	TGTGCCAGCAGTTACTCGGGAAGGGTTACTGGAAACACCATATATTTT
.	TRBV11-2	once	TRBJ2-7	CASSQARAGYEQYF	TGTGCCAGCAGCCAGGCGCGGGCGGGCTACGAGCAGTACTTC
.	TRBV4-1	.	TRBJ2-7	CASSQKDFSYEQYF	TGCGCCAGCAGCCAGAAAGATTTCTCCTACGAGCAGTACTTC
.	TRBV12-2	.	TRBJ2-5	CASRLVTEGETQYF	TGTGCAAGTCGCTTGGTGACGGAGGGAGAGACCCAGTACTTC
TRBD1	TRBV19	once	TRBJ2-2	CASSIAGQGAGGELFF	TGTGCCAGTAGTATTGCGGGACAGGGGGCTGGCGGGGAGCTGTTTTTT